This TCR beta chain comes out of a study of blood T cell repertoires in COVID-19. Across the whole study: From the United States, Italy and Spain came samples of acute and convalescent COVID-19. T cells, B-cell-depleted T cells, or PBMCs provided the cDNA or gDNA that served as material.

Germline CDR1 is GTSNPN and CDR2 is SVGIG (reference sequence). The CDR3 extends over 13 amino acids. V trimming: 2 bases; J trimming: 7 bases; junction bases outside the gene matches: 2. Some clones are missing from TCRdb's copy, which holds only in-frame ones; the method was immunoSEQ multiplex PCR. Among approximately 30,000 clones, about 90% were seen once, and the ten largest hold about 0.55%. The sequencing input was peripheral blood. This chain joins TRBV30 and TRBJ1-3; 10 bases are shared with TRBD1. The origin of this receptor is a woman aged 40-49 years with active or convalescent COVID-19. This CDR3 reads CAWSRDRGNTIYF. In DNA form, the CDR3 reads TGTGCCTGGAGTCGGGACAGGGGTAACACCATATATTTT.